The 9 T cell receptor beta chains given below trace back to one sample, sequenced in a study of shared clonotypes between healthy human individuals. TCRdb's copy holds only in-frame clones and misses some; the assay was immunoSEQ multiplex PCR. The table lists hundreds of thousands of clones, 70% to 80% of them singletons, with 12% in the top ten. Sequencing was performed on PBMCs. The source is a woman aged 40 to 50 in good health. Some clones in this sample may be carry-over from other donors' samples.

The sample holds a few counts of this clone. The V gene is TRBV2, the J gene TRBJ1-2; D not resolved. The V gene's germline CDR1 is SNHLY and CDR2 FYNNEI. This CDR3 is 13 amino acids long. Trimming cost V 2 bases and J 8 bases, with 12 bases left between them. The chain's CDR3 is CASSERRTGGYTF. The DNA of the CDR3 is TGTGCCAGCAGTGAACGCCGGACTGGAGGCTACACCTTC.

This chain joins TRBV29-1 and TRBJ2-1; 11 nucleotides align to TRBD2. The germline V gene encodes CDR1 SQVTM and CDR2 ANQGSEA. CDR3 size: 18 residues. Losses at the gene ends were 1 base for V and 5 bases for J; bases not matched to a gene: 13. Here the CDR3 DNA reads TGCAGCGTTGAAGTCCGGCTAGCGGGAGGCCGATGGGACAATGAGCAGTTCTTC. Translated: CSVEVRLAGGRWDNEQFF.

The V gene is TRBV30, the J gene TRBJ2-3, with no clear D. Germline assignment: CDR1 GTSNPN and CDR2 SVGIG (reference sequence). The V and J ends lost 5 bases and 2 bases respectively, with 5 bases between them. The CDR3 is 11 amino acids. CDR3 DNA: TGTGCCTGGCTATCCACAGATACGCAGTATTTT. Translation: CAWLSTDTQYF.

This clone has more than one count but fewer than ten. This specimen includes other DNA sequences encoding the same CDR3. CDR3 coding DNA: TGCGCCAGCAGCTACGGACAGGGGATCTCAGATACGCAGTATTTT. This translates into CASSYGQGISDTQYF. V usage is TRBV5-1 and J usage is TRBJ2-3; 9 nucleotides align to TRBD1. Losses at the gene ends were 3 bases for V and 4 bases for J; bases not matched to a gene: 6. Germline V gene sequence: CDR1 SGHRS, CDR2 YFSETQ. This CDR3 has 15 amino acids.

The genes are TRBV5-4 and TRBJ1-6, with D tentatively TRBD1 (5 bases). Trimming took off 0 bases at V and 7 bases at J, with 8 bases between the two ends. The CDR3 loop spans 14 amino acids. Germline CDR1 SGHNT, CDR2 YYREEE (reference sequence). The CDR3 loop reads CASSLGRENSPLHF. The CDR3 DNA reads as TGTGCCAGCAGCTTGGGCAGGGAGAATTCACCCCTCCACTTT.

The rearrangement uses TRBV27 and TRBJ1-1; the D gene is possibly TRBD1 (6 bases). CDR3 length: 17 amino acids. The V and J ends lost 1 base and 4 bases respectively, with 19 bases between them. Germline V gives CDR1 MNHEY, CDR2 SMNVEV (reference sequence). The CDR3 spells CASSLLGGLVDSTEAFF. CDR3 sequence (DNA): TGTGCCAGCAGTTTATTGGGGGGCTTGGTTGATAGCACTGAAGCTTTCTTT.

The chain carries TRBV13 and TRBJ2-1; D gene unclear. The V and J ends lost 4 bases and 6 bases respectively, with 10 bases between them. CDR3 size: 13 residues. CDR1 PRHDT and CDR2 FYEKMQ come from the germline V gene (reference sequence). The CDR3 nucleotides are TGTGCCAGCAGCTCTCCTCGGCGCAATGAGCAGTTCTTC. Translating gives CASSSPRRNEQFF.

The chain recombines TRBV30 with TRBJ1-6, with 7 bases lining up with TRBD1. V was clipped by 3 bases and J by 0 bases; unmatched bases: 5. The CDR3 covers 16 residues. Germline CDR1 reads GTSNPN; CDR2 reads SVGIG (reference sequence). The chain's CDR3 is CAWSATGPSYNSPLHF. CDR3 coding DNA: TGTGCCTGGAGCGCGACAGGGCCCTCCTATAATTCACCCCTCCACTTT.

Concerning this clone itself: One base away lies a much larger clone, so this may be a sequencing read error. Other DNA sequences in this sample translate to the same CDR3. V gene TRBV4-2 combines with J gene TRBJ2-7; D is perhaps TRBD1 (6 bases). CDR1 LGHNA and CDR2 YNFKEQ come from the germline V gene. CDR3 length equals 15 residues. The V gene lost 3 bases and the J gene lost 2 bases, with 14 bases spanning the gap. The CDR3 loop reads CASSQLGDKTYEQYF. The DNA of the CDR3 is TGTGCCAGCAGCCAGCTGGGGGACAAGACCTACGAGCAGTACTTC.